A single sample gave rise to the 13 T cell receptor beta chains below, sequenced in a study of PD-L1 blockade in urothelial cancer. Profiling relied on immunoSEQ multiplex PCR, and the TCRdb table lists in-frame clones only, not all of them. The top ten clones hold about 2% of a sample with 30,000 or so clones, roughly 80% of them seen once. Specimen: PBMCs, collected around atezolizumab (anti-PD-L1) treatment. The source of these receptors is a man aged 50 or older with urothelial cancer.

The chain has TRBV27 and TRBJ2-1; 8 nucleotides agree with TRBD2. The CDR3 consists of 16 residues. Looked up from germline, CDR1 is MNHEY and CDR2 is SMNVEV (reference sequence). The V segment lost 0 bases and the J segment 4 bases; nucleotides outside the gene matches: 5. CDR3 nucleotide sequence: TGTGCCAGCAGTTTATCGGGAACTAGCGGATACAATGAGCAGTTCTTC. Residues: CASSLSGTSGYNEQFF.

The chain carries TRBV9 and TRBJ1-2; 8 bases match TRBD1. Germline V gives CDR1 SGDLS, CDR2 YYNGEE. Trimming cost V 5 bases and J 4 bases; bases outside gene matches: 13. The CDR3 is made up of 16 amino acids. Written as DNA, the CDR3 is TGTGCCAGCAGTGCACCCGGGACAGGTTTTACCTATGGCTACACCTTC. It is translated as CASSAPGTGFTYGYTF.

The chain is built from TRBV27 and TRBJ2-1; D may be TRBD2 (7 bases). Trimming pared 7 bases from V and 1 base from J, leaving 17 bases between. Germline V gene sequence: CDR1 MNHEY, CDR2 SMNVEV (reference sequence). The CDR3 loop spans 16 amino acids. The CDR3, as DNA: TGTGCCAGCAACCGGGGAGGGGGGCTATCCTACAATGAGCAGTTCTTC. Its translation: CASNRGGGLSYNEQFF.

The genes are TRBV28 and TRBJ1-6; 8 bases are a match to TRBD1. CDR3 length equals 14 residues. CDR1 MDHEN and CDR2 SYDVKM come from the germline V gene. V lost 3 bases to trimming and J lost 7 bases; unmatched junction nucleotides: 2. The CDR3 nucleotides read TGTGCCAGCAGTTTCAGGGGGCGAAATTCACCCCTCCACTTT. Protein: CASSFRGRNSPLHF.

This clone was picked up one time. The chain carries TRBV5-6 and TRBJ2-7; tentatively, D is TRBD2 (6 bases). The CDR3 has 15 amino acids. The V end was cut by 4 bases, the J end by 3 bases, with 17 bases between. Germline V gene lookup returns CDR1 SGHDT and CDR2 YYEEEE. The CDR3 nucleotides are TGTGCCAGCAGCCCATTTGGGACTTCCCTCTACGAGCAGTACTTC. Translating it yields CASSPFGTSLYEQYF.

The chain has TRBV5-6 and TRBJ2-3; TRBD2 is a possible D gene (6 bases). Trimming stripped 1 base from V and 3 bases from J, with 18 bases between. This CDR3 has 17 amino acids. The V gene's germline CDR1 is SGHDT and CDR2 YYEEEE. The CDR3 protein is CASSLRLGGAETDTQYF. The DNA of the CDR3 is TGTGCCAGCAGCTTGAGGCTGGGCGGGGCCGAGACAGATACGCAGTATTTT.

This clone appeared a few times. The V and J genes are TRBV6-1 and TRBJ2-2; 7 bases are shared with TRBD2. The CDR3 runs to 14 residues. Per the germline V gene, CDR1 is MNHNS and CDR2 is SASEGT. V gave up 2 bases and J gave up 7 bases; unmatched junction bases: 4. CDR3 nucleotide sequence: TGTGCCAGCAGTGAATTTGGGGGGGTCGGGGAGCTGTTTTTT. Protein: CASSEFGGVGELFF.

This chain joins TRBV18 and TRBJ1-3, with no clear D. Germline-derived CDR1 and CDR2 are KGHSH and LQKENI. This CDR3 has 16 residues. Trimming took off 3 bases at V and 0 bases at J, with 12 bases between the two ends. Written as DNA, the CDR3 is TGTGCCAGCTCACCCGCGAATCCCGGCTCTGGAAACACCATATATTTT. Translated: CASSPANPGSGNTIYF.

The chain uses TRBV5-6 and TRBJ2-2; D is perhaps TRBD2 (6 bases). CDR1 is SGHDT, CDR2 YYEEEE, per germline. Trimming cost V 1 base and J 5 bases, with 12 bases left between them. There are 15 residues in the CDR3. Here the CDR3 reads CASSLLAAKTGELFF. CDR3 sequence (DNA): TGTGCCAGCAGCTTGTTAGCGGCTAAAACCGGGGAGCTGTTTTTT.

This clone was observed once. This chain connects TRBV11-2 to TRBJ2-1, with TRBD2 identical over 8 bases. CDR1 is SGHAT and CDR2 is FQNNGV in the germline V gene. The length of the CDR3 is 15 residues. Trimming at V came to 4 bases and at J to 8 bases, leaving 10 bases not matched to a gene. The CDR3 region has the DNA TGTGCCAGCAGCTCTCTTACGGGGGGGCGGGATGAGCAGTTCTTC. Its translation is CASSSLTGGRDEQFF.

Written as DNA, the CDR3 is TGTGCCAGCAACATACAGGGTCGAAATCAGCCCCAGCATTTT. The encoded protein is CASNIQGRNQPQHF. The chain is built from TRBV6-1 and TRBJ1-5; a weak D match, TRBD1 (6 bases). V gave up 7 bases and J gave up 4 bases, with 14 bases separating them. Germline lookup yields CDR1 MNHNS and CDR2 SASEGT. The CDR3 sequence is 14 residues long.

The CDR3 coding sequence is TGCGCCAGCAGCTTTTCGAGGACAGCTACCTCCTACGAGCAGTACGTC. This gives the protein CASSFSRTATSYEQYV. The chain links TRBV5-1 to TRBJ2-7, with a tentative D call TRBD1 (6 bases). Germline lookup yields CDR1 SGHRS and CDR2 YFSETQ. The CDR3 length is 16 residues. The V end lost 2 bases, the J end lost 0 bases, and 15 bases lay between the germline ends.

DNA of the CDR3: TGTGCCAGCAGGCAACATAATGAAGCTTTCTTT. Translated: CASRQHNEAFF. The chain couples TRBV28 to TRBJ1-1, with unresolved D. Germline lookup yields CDR1 MDHEN and CDR2 SYDVKM. V lost 6 bases to trimming and J lost 7 bases, with 9 bases between them. This CDR3 contains 11 residues.